This record looks at one T cell receptor (beta chain) sequence and its context. No antigen is known for it. This may be a read error: a much more frequent sequence differs by one nucleotide. The data are from a study of molecular identifiers for immune sequencing clone quantification. One entry per CDR3 protein, called by TCRdb with MiXCR from the PCR reads. The table lists about 510,000 distinct CDR3 sequences, around 21% of them singletons. CDR3 length equals 14 residues. V was cut by 4 bases and J by 5 bases, with 11 bases left in between. The germline V gene encodes CDR1 SGHTA and CDR2 FQGNSA. The study, taken as a whole, reports: Over 98% of effector molecules, yet under 1% of naive-cell molecules, were held by clones above 20 RNA copies.

Input material: naive CD8+ T cells from blood, with Jurkat cell RNA spiked in. This sample's subset: FACS-sorted CD8+CD4-CCR7+CD45RA+ naive T cells. The clonotype comes from a human donor in good health. Some libraries in this study had Jurkat cell RNA spiked in. J is TRBJ1-4 and V is TRBV7-2; TRBD1 might be the D (5 bases). CDR3 bases: TGTGCCAGCAGCTCGGGGGGAGAAAATGAAAAACTGTTTTTT. This encodes CASSSGGENEKLFF.